These T cell receptor beta chains were read from a single sample in a study of T cell repertoires in cytomegalovirus infection. Their target antigens are unknown. One entry per CDR3 protein results from TCRdb running MiXCR on the reads. The profile shows about 470,000 distinct CDR3 sequences, about 42% of them singletons. The sequencing here drew on cultured PBMCs, taken from culture after CMV antigen stimulation. All receptors derive from a human donor in good health (CMV status not recorded). Some clones in this sample may be carry-over from other donors' samples. Both conserved end residues are part of each CDR3. The D gene is left open where the match is weak. Only some rows state a clone size, as once, few, many or a class for expanded clones.

V	length	J	D	size	DNA	CDR3
TRBV12-3/TRBV12-4	15	TRBJ1-2	TRBD1	-	TGTGCCAGCAGCAAACCTTTGGACAGGCGTTATGGCTACACCTTC	CASSKPLDRRYGYTF
TRBV5-4	16	TRBJ2-3	TRBD2	-	TGTGCCAGCAGCTTTCTAGGCGGGGGTGGGTCAGATACGCAGTATTTT	CASSFLGGGGSDTQYF
TRBV7-2	18	TRBJ2-7	-	-	TGTGCCAGCAGCCCCTCGGGTTTGTTTGTGACAGATTCCTACGAGCAGTACTTC	CASSPSGLFVTDSYEQYF
TRBV7-9	12	TRBJ2-7	-	few	TGTGCCAGCAGCTCCCGAGACAGGGAGCAGTACTTC	CASSSRDREQYF
TRBV6-6	16	TRBJ2-3	-	-	TGTGCCAGCAGTCAGACGACTAGGGCGGGCACAGATACGCAGTATTTT	CASSQTTRAGTDTQYF
TRBV7-2	14	TRBJ2-5	TRBD2	few	TGTGCCAGCAGCTTAACTGGGACTAGCGGGAAATTCCGCTTC	CASSLTGTSGKFRF
TRBV7-2	15	TRBJ2-5	-	few	TGTGCCAGCAGCCCCTCCGGGACACGGGAGGAGACCCAGTACTTC	CASSPSGTREETQYF
TRBV5-4	15	TRBJ2-7	TRBD2	-	TGTGCCAGCAGCAAACTAACTAGCGGGGATCTCGAGCAGTACTTC	CASSKLTSGDLEQYF
TRBV5-4	15	TRBJ1-1	-	-	TGTGCCAGCAGCTCCGGCGTAGTCGTGAACACTGAAGCTTTCTTT	CASSSGVVVNTEAFF
TRBV7-6	13	TRBJ2-7	-	-	TGTGCCAGCAGCGCGGCCGGGACCTACGAGCAGTACTTC	CASSAAGTYEQYF
TRBV2	19	TRBJ2-2	TRBD1	-	TGTGCCAGCAGTGATCCGGCAGGGGGCGCGGGTTGGAACACCGGGGAGCTGTTTTTT	CASSDPAGGAGWNTGELFF
TRBV10-3	14	TRBJ2-3	-	-	TGTGCCATCAGTGAGTCAGGGACCACAGATACGCAGTATTTT	CAISESGTTDTQYF
TRBV6-2/TRBV6-3	13	TRBJ2-4	TRBD2	-	TGTGCCAGCAGTTCACGGGGGGAAAACATTCAGTACTTC	CASSSRGENIQYF
TRBV25-1	17	TRBJ1-4	-	-	TGTGCCAGCAGTGATATCTCAAATCTAGGACAGAATGAAAAACTGTTTTTT	CASSDISNLGQNEKLFF
TRBV5-1	16	TRBJ2-2	-	-	TGCGCCAGCCGACTCAGCATTGGGTCGAACACCGGGGAGCTGTTTTTT	CASRLSIGSNTGELFF
TRBV7-2	15	TRBJ2-4	TRBD2	-	TGTGCCAGCAGCTTAGAATGGGGCGGGAGGGACATTCAGTACTTC	CASSLEWGGRDIQYF
TRBV7-9	14	TRBJ2-7	TRBD1	-	TGTGCCAGCACTGGGACAGGGGGGATCTACGAGCAGTACTTC	CASTGTGGIYEQYF
TRBV5-4	12	TRBJ2-7	-	few	TGTGCCAGCAGCTGGGCGAATCTCGAGCAGTACTTC	CASSWANLEQYF
TRBV25-1	14	TRBJ2-3	-	-	TGTGCCAGCAGTGACAGCGGTCACACAGATACGCAGTATTTT	CASSDSGHTDTQYF
TRBV12-3/TRBV12-4	20	TRBJ2-6	-	-	TGTGCCAGCAGTTTATATCCCTTCGCCCCGGACCACTCTGGGGCCAACGTCCTGACTTTC	CASSLYPFAPDHSGANVLTF
TRBV7-9	17	TRBJ2-3	-	-	TGTGCCAGCAAGCCGCCGACGTTCCTAAAGTACACAGATACGCAGTATTTT	CASKPPTFLKYTDTQYF
TRBV4-2	15	TRBJ1-5	-	-	TGTGCCAGCAGCCAAGATAGGGACCTGCTGTGGCCCCAGCATTTT	CASSQDRDLLWPQHF
TRBV5-1	15	TRBJ2-7	TRBD2	once	TGCGCCAGCAGCCCGGGACTAGCGGGAGGGCCGAGAAAGTACTTC	CASSPGLAGGPRKYF
TRBV5-6	14	TRBJ2-7	-	few	TGTGCCAGCAGCTTGGGGGGCAGCCCCTACGAGCAGTACTTC	CASSLGGSPYEQYF
TRBV4-1	17	TRBJ1-6	-	-	TGCGCCAGCAGCCCCCGGGCGAAACGATCAGATAATTCACCCCTCCACTTT	CASSPRAKRSDNSPLHF
TRBV20-1	12	TRBJ2-7	TRBD1	-	TGCAGTGCTAGAGGCTCAGGGGGCGAGCAGTACTTC	CSARGSGGEQYF